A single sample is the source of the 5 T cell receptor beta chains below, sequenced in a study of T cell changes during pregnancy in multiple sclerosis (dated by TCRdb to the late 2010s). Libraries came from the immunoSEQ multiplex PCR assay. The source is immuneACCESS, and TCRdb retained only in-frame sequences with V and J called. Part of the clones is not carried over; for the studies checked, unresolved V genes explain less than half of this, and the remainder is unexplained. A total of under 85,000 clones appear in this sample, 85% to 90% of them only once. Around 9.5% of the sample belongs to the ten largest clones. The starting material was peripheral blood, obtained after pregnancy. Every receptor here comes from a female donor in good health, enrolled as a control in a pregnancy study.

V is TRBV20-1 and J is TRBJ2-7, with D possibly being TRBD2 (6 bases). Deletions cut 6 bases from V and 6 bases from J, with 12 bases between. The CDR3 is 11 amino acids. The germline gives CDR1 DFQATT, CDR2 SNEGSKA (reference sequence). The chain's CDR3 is CSARGGLEQYF. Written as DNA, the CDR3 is TGCAGTGCGAGGGGAGGTCTCGAGCAGTACTTC.

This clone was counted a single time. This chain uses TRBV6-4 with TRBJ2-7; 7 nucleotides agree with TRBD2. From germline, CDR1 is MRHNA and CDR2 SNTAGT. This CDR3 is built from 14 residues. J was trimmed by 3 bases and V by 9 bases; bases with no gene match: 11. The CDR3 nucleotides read TGTGCCAGAATGGGGGGGACTTGCTACTACGAGCAGTACTTC. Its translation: CARMGGTCYYEQYF.

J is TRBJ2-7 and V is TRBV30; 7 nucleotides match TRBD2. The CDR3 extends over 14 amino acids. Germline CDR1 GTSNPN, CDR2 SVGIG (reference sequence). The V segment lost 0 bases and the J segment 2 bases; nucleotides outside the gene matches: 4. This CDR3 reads CAWSVIGGTYEQYF. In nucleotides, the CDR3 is TGTGCCTGGAGTGTAATCGGGGGGACCTACGAGCAGTACTTC.

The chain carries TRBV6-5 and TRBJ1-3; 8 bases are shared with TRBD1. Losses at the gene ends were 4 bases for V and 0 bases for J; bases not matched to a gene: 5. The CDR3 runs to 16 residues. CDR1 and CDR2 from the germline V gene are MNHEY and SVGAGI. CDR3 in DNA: TGTGCCAGCAGTTTGGGACAGGCAAACTCTGGAAACACCATATATTTT. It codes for CASSLGQANSGNTIYF.

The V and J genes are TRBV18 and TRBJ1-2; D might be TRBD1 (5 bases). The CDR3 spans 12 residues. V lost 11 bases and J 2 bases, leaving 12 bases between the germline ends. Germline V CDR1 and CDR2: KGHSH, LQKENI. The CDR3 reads CACLGGNYGYTF. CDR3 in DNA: TGTGCCTGCCTTGGGGGGAACTATGGCTACACCTTC.